This TCR beta chain stems from a study of blood T cell repertoires in COVID-19 (dated by TCRdb to 2018 to 2021). Study-level background: Collaborator samples came from the United States, Italy and Spain and covered acute and convalescent phases of COVID-19. The prospective study material was composed of cDNA or gDNA derived from T cells, B-cell-depleted T cells, or PBMCs. Subjects who had been exposed to COVID-19, were actively infected with it, or had recovered from it provided the deeply sampled blood TCRbeta repertoires that made up the dataset. The repertoires were released in a freely available public database meant as a resource for research on the immune response to SARS-CoV-2. Samples came from the ongoing ImmuneRACE study (first 160 participants) plus 1,254 subjects from 6 global collaborators. The sample metadata nearly always contained a de-identified subject ID, COVID-19 status, age in years and sex. HLA class I and class II types, where available, came from metadata supplied by the sample provider rather than from assay-based typing. Study-wide findings and limitations: The quantity of clinical and demographic metadata differed by source and by participant and was supplied without curation.

One collaborating source in Seattle enrolled patients during active infection and followed them longitudinally through the course of disease. Each collaborating institution followed its own protocols to collect whole blood in K2EDTA tubes. For TCRbeta analysis, collaborator samples were shipped as frozen whole blood, as isolated PBMCs, or as DNA extracted from either sample type. The immunoSEQ Assay, a bias-controlled multiplex PCR, was used to amplify TCRbeta CDR3 regions from genomic DNA. The paper's processing steps were these. Nucleated cell counts per sample were estimated from amplification of reference gene primers within the assay. Sequence reads were collapsed and filtered to measure the absolute abundance of every unique TCRbeta CDR3 rearrangement. For each sample, productive Simpson clonality was calculated as the square root of Simpson's diversity index across productive rearrangements. TCRdb limited this immuneACCESS table to in-frame rearrangements with V and J called. A share of clones is missing; checked studies link under half to unresolved V genes, and the rest is unexplained. V, J and clone size were drawn from that table, and D and trimming were deduced from the DNA. Counted in this sample were 130,000 or so clones; roughly 86% of them appeared once. Together, the top ten hold about an eighth of the sample.

Reading from cysteine to phenylalanine, the CDR3 counts 15 amino acids. The kept DNA is CDR3 alone, 45 bases in frame from the first base. Relative to germline, V is missing 6 bases and J is missing 6 bases, with 8 bases of the junction outside any gene match. Via the germline V gene, CDR1 is MRHNA and CDR2 SNTAGT. Remarks on this clone: This receptor's antigen is unknown. Base quality data are lacking; no much larger clone is found one base away.

This TCR was sampled from a woman in her sixties or seventies with COVID-19, enrolled during active disease. The chain was built from TRBV6-4 and TRBJ2-1, with 10 junctional bases fitting TRBD2. The sample comprised peripheral blood. The CDR3 protein is CASSDSGGKFNEQFF. The bases are TGTGCCAGCAGCGATAGCGGGGGGAAATTCAATGAGCAGTTCTTC.